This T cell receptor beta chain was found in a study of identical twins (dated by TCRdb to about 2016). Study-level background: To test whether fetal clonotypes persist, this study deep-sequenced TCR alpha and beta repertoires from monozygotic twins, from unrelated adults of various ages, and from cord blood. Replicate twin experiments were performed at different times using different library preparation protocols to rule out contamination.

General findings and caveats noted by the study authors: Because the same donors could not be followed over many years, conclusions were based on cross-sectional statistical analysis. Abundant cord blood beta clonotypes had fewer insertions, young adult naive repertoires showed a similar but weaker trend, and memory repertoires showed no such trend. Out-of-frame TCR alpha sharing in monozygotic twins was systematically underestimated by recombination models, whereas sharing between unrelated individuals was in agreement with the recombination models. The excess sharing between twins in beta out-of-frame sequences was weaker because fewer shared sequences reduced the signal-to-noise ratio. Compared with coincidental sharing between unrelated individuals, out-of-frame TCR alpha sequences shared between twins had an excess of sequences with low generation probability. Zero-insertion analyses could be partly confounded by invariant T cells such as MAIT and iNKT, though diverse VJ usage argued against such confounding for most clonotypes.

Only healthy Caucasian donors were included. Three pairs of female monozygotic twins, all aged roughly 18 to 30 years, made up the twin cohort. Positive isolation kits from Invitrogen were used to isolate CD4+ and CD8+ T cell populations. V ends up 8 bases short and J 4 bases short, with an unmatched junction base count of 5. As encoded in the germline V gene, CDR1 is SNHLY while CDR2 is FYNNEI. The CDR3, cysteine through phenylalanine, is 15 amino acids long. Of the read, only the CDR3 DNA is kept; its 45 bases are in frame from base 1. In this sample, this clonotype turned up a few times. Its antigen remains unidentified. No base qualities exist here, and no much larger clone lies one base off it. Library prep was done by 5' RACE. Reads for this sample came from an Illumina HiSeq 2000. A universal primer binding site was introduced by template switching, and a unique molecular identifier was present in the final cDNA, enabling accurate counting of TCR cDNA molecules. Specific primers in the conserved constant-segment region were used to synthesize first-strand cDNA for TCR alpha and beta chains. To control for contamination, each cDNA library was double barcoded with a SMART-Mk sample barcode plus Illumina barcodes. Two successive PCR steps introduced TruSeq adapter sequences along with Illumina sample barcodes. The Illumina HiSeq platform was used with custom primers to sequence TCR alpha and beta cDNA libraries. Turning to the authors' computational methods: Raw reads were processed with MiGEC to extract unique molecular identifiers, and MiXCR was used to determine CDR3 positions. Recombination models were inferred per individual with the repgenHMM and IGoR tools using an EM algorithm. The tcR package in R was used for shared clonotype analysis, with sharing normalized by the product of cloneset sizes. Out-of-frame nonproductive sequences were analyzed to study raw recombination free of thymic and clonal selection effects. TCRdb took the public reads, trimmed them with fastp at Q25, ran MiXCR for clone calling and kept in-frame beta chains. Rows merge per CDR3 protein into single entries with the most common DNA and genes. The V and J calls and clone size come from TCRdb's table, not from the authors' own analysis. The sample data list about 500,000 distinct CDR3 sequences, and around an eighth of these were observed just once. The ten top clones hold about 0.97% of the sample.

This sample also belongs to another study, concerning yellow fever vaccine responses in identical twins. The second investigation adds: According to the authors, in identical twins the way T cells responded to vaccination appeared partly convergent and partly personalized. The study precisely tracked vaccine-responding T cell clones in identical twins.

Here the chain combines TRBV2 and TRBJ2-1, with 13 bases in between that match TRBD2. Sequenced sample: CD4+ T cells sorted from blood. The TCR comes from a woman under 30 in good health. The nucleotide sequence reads TGTGCCAGCGGAAGACTAGCGGGAGGTTACAATGAGCAGTTCTTC. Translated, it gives CASGRLAGGYNEQFF. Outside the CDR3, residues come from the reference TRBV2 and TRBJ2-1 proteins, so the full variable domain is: EPEVTQTPSHQVTQMGQEVILRCVPISNHLYFYWYRQILGQKVEFLVSFYNNEISEKSEIFDDQFSVERPDGSNFTLKIRSTKLEDSAMYFCASGRLAGGYNEQFFGPGTRLTVL.